This is a list of T cell receptor beta chains from one sample in a study of blood T cell repertoires in COVID-19. Only in-frame clones appear in the TCRdb table, and some are missing; sequencing was by immunoSEQ multiplex PCR. The sample has about 80,000 clones; around 69% are singletons. Sequencing was done on a sample of peripheral blood. The source is a man between 70 and 80 years old with active or convalescent COVID-19. Both conserved end residues are part of each CDR3. D genes are given only for firm matches. Expanded clones get a size class; other rows say once, few or many, or leave the size out.

clone size: NA; J gene: TRBJ1-1; D gene: NA; V gene: TRBV11-2; CDR3 protein: CASSSVTGMNTEAFF; CDR3 DNA: TGTGCCAGCAGCTCCGTCACAGGGATGAACACTGAAGCTTTCTTT
clone size: NA; J gene: TRBJ2-1; D gene: TRBD1; V gene: TRBV7-2; CDR3 protein: CASSRDSNRGEQFF; CDR3 DNA: TGTGCCAGCAGCCGGGACAGTAACAGAGGTGAGCAGTTCTTC
clone size: NA; J gene: TRBJ1-5; D gene: TRBD1; V gene: TRBV28; CDR3 protein: CASGSGQRSNQPQHF; CDR3 DNA: TGTGCCAGCGGCTCGGGACAGAGATCAAATCAGCCCCAGCATTTT
clone size: NA; J gene: TRBJ2-7; D gene: NA; V gene: TRBV9; CDR3 protein: CASSTTDTPYEQYF; CDR3 DNA: TGTGCCAGCAGCACCACGGACACCCCTTACGAGCAGTACTTC
clone size: NA; J gene: TRBJ2-5; D gene: TRBD1; V gene: TRBV30; CDR3 protein: CAWGQGLSTQYF; CDR3 DNA: TGTGCCTGGGGACAGGGACTTTCTACCCAGTACTTC
clone size: NA; J gene: TRBJ1-1; D gene: NA; V gene: TRBV21-1; CDR3 protein: CASSETGGLENTEAFF; CDR3 DNA: TGTGCCAGCAGCGAAACAGGGGGGCTGGAGAACACTGAAGCTTTCTTT
clone size: NA; J gene: TRBJ2-5; D gene: TRBD2; V gene: TRBV4-2; CDR3 protein: CASSQDLGSGAQETQYF; CDR3 DNA: TGTGCCAGCAGCCAAGATCTGGGTAGCGGGGCACAAGAGACCCAGTACTTC
clone size: NA; J gene: TRBJ2-7; D gene: TRBD1; V gene: TRBV5-4; CDR3 protein: CASSSRTGNIYEQYF; CDR3 DNA: TGTGCCAGCAGCTCGAGGACAGGGAATATCTACGAGCAGTACTTC
clone size: once; J gene: TRBJ2-7; D gene: TRBD1; V gene: TRBV12-3/TRBV12-4; CDR3 protein: CASGEQGAYEQYF; CDR3 DNA: TGTGCCAGCGGGGAACAGGGGGCTTACGAGCAGTACTTC
clone size: NA; J gene: TRBJ2-6; D gene: TRBD1; V gene: TRBV18; CDR3 protein: CASSTGTGGTGANVLTF; CDR3 DNA: TGTGCCAGCTCGACCGGGACAGGGGGCACTGGGGCCAACGTCCTGACTTTC
clone size: NA; J gene: TRBJ1-5; D gene: TRBD1; V gene: TRBV30; CDR3 protein: CAWSGQGATHPPQPQHF; CDR3 DNA: TGTGCCTGGAGTGGACAGGGGGCTACACACCCTCCCCAGCCCCAGCATTTT
clone size: NA; J gene: TRBJ2-3; D gene: NA; V gene: TRBV20-1; CDR3 protein: CSASVPGTDTQYF; CDR3 DNA: TGCAGTGCTAGTGTCCCGGGTACAGATACGCAGTATTTT
clone size: NA; J gene: TRBJ1-6; D gene: TRBD1; V gene: TRBV7-9; CDR3 protein: CASSGQGVNNSPLHF; CDR3 DNA: TGTGCCAGCAGCGGACAGGGGGTCAATAATTCACCCCTCCACTTT
clone size: NA; J gene: TRBJ2-1; D gene: NA; V gene: TRBV13; CDR3 protein: CASSLGAGSDEQFF; CDR3 DNA: TGTGCCAGCAGCTTAGGGGCGGGGTCGGATGAGCAGTTCTTC
clone size: NA; J gene: TRBJ1-2; D gene: NA; V gene: TRBV5-5; CDR3 protein: CASSLDPEGLGGYTF; CDR3 DNA: TGTGCCAGCAGCTTGGACCCAGAGGGACTTGGGGGCTACACCTTC
clone size: NA; J gene: TRBJ2-3; D gene: NA; V gene: TRBV28; CDR3 protein: CASSDGGQGTDTQYF; CDR3 DNA: TGTGCCAGCAGTGACGGAGGGCAGGGCACAGATACGCAGTATTTT
clone size: once; J gene: TRBJ2-2; D gene: NA; V gene: TRBV5-1; CDR3 protein: CASSLGVGDSGELFF; CDR3 DNA: TGCGCCAGCAGCTTAGGGGTTGGAGATTCCGGGGAGCTGTTTTTT
clone size: NA; J gene: TRBJ1-2; D gene: NA; V gene: TRBV15; CDR3 protein: CATSRAKLQFYGYTF; CDR3 DNA: TGTGCCACCAGCAGAGCTAAGTTACAGTTCTATGGCTACACCTTC
clone size: NA; J gene: TRBJ2-5; D gene: TRBD2; V gene: TRBV3-1/TRBV3-2; CDR3 protein: CASSSTSGVETQYF; CDR3 DNA: TGTGCCAGCTCAAGCACTAGCGGGGTGGAGACCCAGTACTTC
clone size: NA; J gene: TRBJ2-7; D gene: TRBD2; V gene: TRBV6-5; CDR3 protein: CASKDSGLAYEQYF; CDR3 DNA: TGTGCCAGCAAAGATAGCGGGTTGGCCTACGAGCAGTACTTC
clone size: NA; J gene: TRBJ1-1; D gene: NA; V gene: TRBV19; CDR3 protein: CATRGRGVNEAFF; CDR3 DNA: TGTGCGACCCGGGGTCGGGGGGTAAATGAAGCTTTCTTT
clone size: NA; J gene: TRBJ2-5; D gene: NA; V gene: TRBV29-1; CDR3 protein: CSVKRGVGQETQYF; CDR3 DNA: TGCAGCGTTAAGCGAGGAGTGGGCCAAGAGACCCAGTACTTC
clone size: NA; J gene: TRBJ1-5; D gene: TRBD1; V gene: TRBV6-5; CDR3 protein: CASSSTDRVGNQPQHF; CDR3 DNA: TGTGCCAGCAGTTCCACGGACAGGGTTGGCAATCAGCCCCAGCATTTT
clone size: NA; J gene: TRBJ2-2; D gene: TRBD1; V gene: TRBV7-6; CDR3 protein: CASSARGQNTGELFF; CDR3 DNA: TGTGCCAGCAGCGCAAGGGGGCAGAACACCGGGGAGCTGTTTTTT
clone size: NA; J gene: TRBJ2-5; D gene: NA; V gene: TRBV30; CDR3 protein: CASRRGIQETQYF; CDR3 DNA: TGTGCCTCGCGCCGTGGTATCCAAGAGACCCAGTACTTC
clone size: NA; J gene: TRBJ2-3; D gene: NA; V gene: TRBV19; CDR3 protein: CASSIQGVWDTQYF; CDR3 DNA: TGTGCCAGTAGTATCCAGGGCGTCTGGGATACGCAGTATTTT
clone size: NA; J gene: TRBJ2-6; D gene: NA; V gene: TRBV6-4; CDR3 protein: CASSRESGANVLTF; CDR3 DNA: TGTGCCAGCAGTCGGGAATCTGGGGCCAACGTCCTGACTTTC
clone size: NA; J gene: TRBJ2-1; D gene: TRBD2; V gene: TRBV5-1; CDR3 protein: CASSLAGGSSYNEQFF; CDR3 DNA: TGCGCCAGCAGCTTGGCCGGCGGGAGCTCCTACAATGAGCAGTTCTTC
clone size: NA; J gene: TRBJ2-5; D gene: NA; V gene: TRBV27; CDR3 protein: CASSLRTGGETQYF; CDR3 DNA: TGTGCCAGCAGTTTGAGAACGGGGGGCGAGACCCAGTACTTC
clone size: once; J gene: TRBJ2-5; D gene: NA; V gene: TRBV2; CDR3 protein: CASKTEETQYF; CDR3 DNA: TGTGCCAGCAAAACAGAAGAGACCCAGTACTTC
clone size: NA; J gene: TRBJ2-3; D gene: NA; V gene: TRBV3-1/TRBV3-2; CDR3 protein: CASSQAKASSTDTQYF; CDR3 DNA: TGTGCCAGCAGCCAAGCCAAAGCGAGTAGCACAGATACGCAGTATTTT
clone size: NA; J gene: TRBJ2-2; D gene: NA; V gene: TRBV28; CDR3 protein: CASSLNPSANTGELFF; CDR3 DNA: TGTGCCAGCAGTTTAAATCCCTCCGCGAACACCGGGGAGCTGTTTTTT
clone size: NA; J gene: TRBJ2-7; D gene: TRBD1; V gene: TRBV28; CDR3 protein: CASSHDRVYEQYF; CDR3 DNA: TGTGCCAGCAGCCACGACAGGGTCTACGAGCAGTACTTC
clone size: NA; J gene: TRBJ2-7; D gene: TRBD1; V gene: TRBV12-3/TRBV12-4; CDR3 protein: CASSPQGAYEQYF; CDR3 DNA: TGTGCCAGCAGTCCTCAGGGGGCTTACGAGCAGTACTTC
clone size: NA; J gene: TRBJ1-1; D gene: NA; V gene: TRBV6-5; CDR3 protein: CASRVKAWTQSEAFF; CDR3 DNA: TGTGCCAGCAGGGTGAAAGCTTGGACACAATCTGAAGCTTTCTTT
clone size: few; J gene: TRBJ1-2; D gene: NA; V gene: TRBV2; CDR3 protein: CASSEVGEYGYTF; CDR3 DNA: TGTGCCAGCAGTGAAGTCGGGGAGTATGGCTACACCTTC
clone size: NA; J gene: TRBJ2-5; D gene: TRBD2; V gene: TRBV7-9; CDR3 protein: CASRDLGLAQETQYF; CDR3 DNA: TGTGCCAGCAGGGACCTGGGACTAGCGCAAGAGACCCAGTACTTC
clone size: many; J gene: TRBJ1-5; D gene: TRBD1; V gene: TRBV4-1; CDR3 protein: CASSLSTGHQPQHF; CDR3 DNA: TGCGCCAGCAGCCTCTCGACAGGGCATCAGCCCCAGCATTTT
clone size: few; J gene: TRBJ1-2; D gene: NA; V gene: TRBV15; CDR3 protein: CATSSQSTIGYTF; CDR3 DNA: TGTGCCACCAGCAGTCAGTCTACTATTGGCTACACCTTC
clone size: NA; J gene: TRBJ1-2; D gene: TRBD1; V gene: TRBV12-3/TRBV12-4; CDR3 protein: CASSFGTGEGYTF; CDR3 DNA: TGTGCCAGCAGTTTCGGGACAGGGGAAGGCTACACCTTC
clone size: NA; J gene: TRBJ2-7; D gene: TRBD2; V gene: TRBV7-9; CDR3 protein: CASGWRGAYEQYF; CDR3 DNA: TGTGCCAGCGGATGGCGGGGGGCCTACGAGCAGTACTTC
clone size: NA; J gene: TRBJ1-4; D gene: NA; V gene: TRBV18; CDR3 protein: CASSPREAAGELFF; CDR3 DNA: TGTGCCAGCTCACCAAGGGAGGCGGCCGGGGAACTGTTTTTT
clone size: NA; J gene: TRBJ2-1; D gene: NA; V gene: TRBV11-3; CDR3 protein: CASSLAQRAYNEQFF; CDR3 DNA: TGTGCCAGCAGCTTAGCCCAGCGGGCCTACAATGAGCAGTTCTTC
clone size: NA; J gene: TRBJ1-6; D gene: TRBD1; V gene: TRBV6-1; CDR3 protein: CASSESPSGTANNSPLHF; CDR3 DNA: TGTGCCAGCAGTGAATCACCCTCCGGGACAGCCAATAATTCACCCCTCCACTTT
clone size: NA; J gene: TRBJ2-2; D gene: NA; V gene: TRBV6-5; CDR3 protein: CASSPGHSTGELFF; CDR3 DNA: TGTGCCAGCAGCCCGGGACACTCCACCGGGGAGCTGTTTTTT
clone size: NA; J gene: TRBJ2-2; D gene: NA; V gene: TRBV24-1; CDR3 protein: CATSDLVTGDTGELFF; CDR3 DNA: TGTGCCACCAGTGATTTAGTGACGGGGGACACCGGGGAGCTGTTTTTT
clone size: NA; J gene: TRBJ2-5; D gene: NA; V gene: TRBV7-9; CDR3 protein: CASSLQGPETQYF; CDR3 DNA: TGTGCCAGCAGCTTACAGGGGCCAGAGACCCAGTACTTC
clone size: NA; J gene: TRBJ2-3; D gene: NA; V gene: TRBV28; CDR3 protein: CASKKGGAGTDTQYF; CDR3 DNA: TGTGCCAGCAAAAAGGGCGGGGCGGGCACAGATACGCAGTATTTT
clone size: NA; J gene: TRBJ1-1; D gene: NA; V gene: TRBV7-8; CDR3 protein: CASSYSAFNTEAFF; CDR3 DNA: TGTGCCAGCAGCTACTCTGCTTTTAACACTGAAGCTTTCTTT
clone size: NA; J gene: TRBJ2-7; D gene: TRBD1; V gene: TRBV14; CDR3 protein: CASTSQGSYEQYF; CDR3 DNA: TGTGCCAGCACTTCACAGGGGTCTTACGAGCAGTACTTC
clone size: NA; J gene: TRBJ2-3; D gene: NA; V gene: TRBV9; CDR3 protein: CASSGSTERISTDTQYF; CDR3 DNA: TGTGCCAGCAGCGGGTCCACGGAGCGGATATCCACAGATACGCAGTATTTT
clone size: NA; J gene: TRBJ2-5; D gene: NA; V gene: TRBV10-3; CDR3 protein: CAISALLGGTQETQYF; CDR3 DNA: TGTGCCATCAGCGCACTTCTGGGGGGAACGCAAGAGACCCAGTACTTC
clone size: NA; J gene: TRBJ1-5; D gene: NA; V gene: TRBV7-9; CDR3 protein: CASSFSKLRAGRYQPQHF; CDR3 DNA: TGTGCCAGCAGCTTCTCAAAGTTACGGGCAGGGCGGTATCAGCCCCAGCATTTT
clone size: NA; J gene: TRBJ1-1; D gene: NA; V gene: TRBV6-5; CDR3 protein: CASSSLTRLELGAFF; CDR3 DNA: TGTGCCAGCAGTTCCCTTACCAGGCTTGAACTGGGAGCTTTCTTT
clone size: NA; J gene: TRBJ1-5; D gene: NA; V gene: TRBV7-2; CDR3 protein: CASSLDSGPYSNQPQHF; CDR3 DNA: TGTGCCAGCAGCCTGGACAGCGGCCCCTATAGCAATCAGCCCCAGCATTTT
clone size: NA; J gene: TRBJ2-1; D gene: NA; V gene: TRBV6-5; CDR3 protein: CASSYFERYNEQFF; CDR3 DNA: TGTGCCAGCAGTTATTTCGAACGGTACAATGAGCAGTTCTTC
clone size: NA; J gene: TRBJ1-3; D gene: TRBD1; V gene: TRBV3-1/TRBV3-2; CDR3 protein: CASSRTGQGRENTIYF; CDR3 DNA: TGTGCCAGCAGCCGTACGGGACAGGGAAGAGAAAACACCATATATTTT
clone size: NA; J gene: TRBJ2-5; D gene: NA; V gene: TRBV28; CDR3 protein: CASREGRETQYF; CDR3 DNA: TGTGCCAGCAGGGAGGGAAGAGAGACCCAGTACTTC
clone size: NA; J gene: TRBJ1-5; D gene: NA; V gene: TRBV30; CDR3 protein: CAWSDRSLSSQPQHF; CDR3 DNA: TGTGCCTGGAGTGACAGGTCGTTATCGAGTCAGCCCCAGCATTTT
clone size: NA; J gene: TRBJ2-5; D gene: TRBD1; V gene: TRBV9; CDR3 protein: CASSADRGGIRETQYF; CDR3 DNA: TGTGCCAGCAGCGCGGACAGGGGAGGGATTCGAGAGACCCAGTACTTC